In this sample, the clone carrying this TCR beta chain turned up many times. The CDR3 contains 14 residues. Trimming left V 2 bases short and J 2 bases short, with 9 bases between. Germline V gene sequence: CDR1 SGHTA, CDR2 FQGNSA. The data were obtained in a study of T cell repertoires in cytomegalovirus infection. TCRdb passed the reads through MiXCR, listing each CDR3 protein once. The data show about 140,000 distinct CDR3 sequences, with about 6% seen just once and 18% held by the top ten. The chain uses TRBV7-2 and TRBJ1-2, with D tentatively TRBD1 (5 bases). Sequences were obtained from PBMCs. This TCR was sampled from a human donor in good health (CMV status not recorded). Some clones in this sample may be carry-over from other donors' samples. CDR3 sequence: CASSLIRENYGYTF. CDR3 DNA: TGTGCCAGCAGCTTAATCAGGGAGAACTATGGCTACACCTTC. Looking up the rest from reference TRBV7-2 and TRBJ1-2 gives the full variable domain: GAGVSQSPSNKVTEKGKDVELRCDPISGHTALYWYRQSLGQGLEFLIYFQGNSAPDKSGLPSDRFSAERTGGSVSTLTIQRTQQEDSAVYLCASSLIRENYGYTFGSGTRLTVV.